The 21 T cell receptor beta chains below all came from one sample that was sequenced in a study of T cells in Graves' hyperthyroidism and ophthalmopathy (dated by TCRdb to between 2017 and 2020). The protocol used for the library was multiplex PCR. Sequenced on an Illumina HiSeq 2000. The TCR beta CDR3 regions were amplified from RNA transcripts. For the first round of RT-PCR on the TCR CDR3, the HTBI primer set was used together with the Qiagen OneStep RT-PCR kit. TCRdb reran the public reads through fastp at Q25 and MiXCR, keeping productive beta chains. Rows are unified per CDR3 protein, each entry keeping the most common DNA and genes. In all, the sample holds some 270,000 distinct CDR3 sequences, and roughly 13% of those were seen once. The leading ten clones occupy roughly 7.9% of the sample. What was sequenced was blood. These receptors originate from a middle-aged woman with Graves' hyperthyroidism.

In this sample, this clonotype turned up many times. This sequence joins TRBV4-1 and TRBJ2-5; 10 bases match TRBD2. This CDR3 contains 17 residues. After removal of 6 bases from V and 2 bases from J, the junction contained 12 bases not matched to a gene. Germline loops: CDR1 MGHRA, CDR2 YSYEKL. CDR3 DNA sequence: TGCGCCAGCAGGCCCGCGACCGGGACTAGCGATCAAGAGACCCAGTACTTC. Translated, it gives CASRPATGTSDQETQYF.

This clonotype has just a few counts. A much larger clone lies one base from this, so it may be a read error. The rearrangement links TRBV19 to TRBJ1-5; perhaps TRBD1 as D (6 bases). This CDR3 comprises 15 residues. V was clipped by 7 bases and J by 4 bases, with 17 bases between them. Per germline, CDR1 LNHDA and CDR2 SQIVND (reference sequence). The CDR3 bases are TGTGCCAGTACCACACGGGGGGCGTCGAATCAGCCCCAGCATTTT. Its translation is CASTTRGASNQPQHF.

In this sample, this clonotype turned up many times. The rearrangement uses TRBV12-3 or TRBV12-4 and TRBJ1-2; D remains ambiguous. The CDR3 is 12 amino acids. Trimming left V 7 bases short and J 6 bases short, with 12 bases between. Here the CDR3 reads CASTLGGNGYTF. The CDR3 DNA reads TGTGCCAGCACTCTAGGAGGGAATGGCTACACCTTC.

The sample holds a few counts of this clonotype. The rearrangement links TRBV19 to TRBJ2-2; a possible D gene is TRBD1 (5 bases). Germline values: CDR1 LNHDA, CDR2 SQIVND (reference sequence). This CDR3 region has 14 residues. Deletions cut 11 bases from V and 3 bases from J, with 16 bases between. This CDR3 is CAGSETAYTGELFF. In DNA, the CDR3 is TGTGCCGGATCGGAGACAGCTTACACCGGGGAGCTGTTTTTT.

The table lists this clonotype with many counts. The chain joins TRBV28 to TRBJ1-6; no clear D. The CDR3 runs to 14 residues. Per the germline V gene, CDR1 is MDHEN and CDR2 is SYDVKM. V lost 3 bases and J lost 7, with 10 bases in between. CDR3 loop: CASSFSLRNSPLHF. In DNA, the CDR3 is TGTGCCAGCAGTTTTAGCCTGCGGAATTCACCCCTCCACTTT.

The genes are TRBV7-3 and TRBJ1-1, with TRBD1 as a possible D gene (5 bases). CDR1 and CDR2 (germline): SGHTA, FQGTGA. The V end lost 8 bases, the J end lost 2 bases, and 27 bases lay between the germline ends. The CDR3 spans 18 residues. CDR3: CASSPGIGRRDGNTEAFF. DNA for the CDR3: TGTGCCAGCTCACCCGGAATAGGCCGCCGGGACGGCAACACTGAAGCTTTCTTT.

This sequence joins TRBV2 and TRBJ1-4; 10 bases line up with TRBD1. The germline V gene encodes CDR1 SNHLY and CDR2 FYNNEI. This CDR3 has 15 amino acids. V trimming: 6 bases; J trimming: 8 bases; junction bases outside the gene matches: 9. In nucleotides, the CDR3 is TGTGCCAGCAGGATGACAGGGGGCAGTGGAGAAAAACTGTTTTTT. This sequence encodes CASRMTGGSGEKLFF.

This clonotype has ten or more counts. The chain links TRBV5-1 to TRBJ2-5; D remains ambiguous. Per germline, CDR1 SGHRS and CDR2 YFSETQ. This CDR3 region has 16 residues. Trimming cost V 0 bases and J 2 bases, with 14 bases left between them. The chain's CDR3 is CASSLAPALLQETQYF. CDR3 sequence (DNA): TGCGCCAGCAGCTTGGCCCCGGCTCTGCTTCAAGAGACCCAGTACTTC.

This clonotype has a handful of counts. This sequence joins TRBV5-1 and TRBJ2-7; D possibly corresponds to TRBD1 (6 bases). The germline V and J ends were trimmed by 2 bases and 7 bases, with 25 bases remaining between them. The CDR3 totals 17 residues. Germline CDR1 SGHRS, CDR2 YFSETQ. The CDR3 DNA reads as TGCGCCAGCAGCTTTACCCCCGGGACACCAGAAACGGGGGAGCAGTACTTC. It translates to CASSFTPGTPETGEQYF.

V gene TRBV7-8 combines with J gene TRBJ1-1; a weak D match, TRBD1 (6 bases). The CDR3 is 14 residues long. V was cut by 6 bases and J by 0 bases, with 11 bases left in between. Germline lookup yields CDR1 SGHVS and CDR2 FQNEAQ. The CDR3 here is CASRFQGLNTEAFF. In DNA, the CDR3 is TGTGCCAGCAGATTCCAGGGGTTGAACACTGAAGCTTTCTTT.

This clonotype was counted ten times or more. V gene TRBV7-8 combines with J gene TRBJ2-4; 7 nucleotides match TRBD1. Germline CDR1 SGHVS, CDR2 FQNEAQ. V shed 5 bases, J shed 0 bases, and the junction held 7 bases outside the gene matches. The CDR3 loop spans 16 amino acids. Here the CDR3 DNA reads TGTGCCAGCAGCCAGGGACAGCTAGTAGCCAAAAACATTCAGTACTTC. Its protein product is CASSQGQLVAKNIQYF.

This clonotype occurred many times. DNA for the CDR3: TGTGCCATCAGTGAGTTGCAACCAGGAACAGATACGCAGTATTTT. It encodes CAISELQPGTDTQYF. This chain connects TRBV10-3 to TRBJ2-3, with D unclear. The germline V gene has CDR1 ENHRY and CDR2 SYGVKD. The ends were cut back, 1 base at V and 3 bases at J, with 11 bases in the middle. The CDR3 contains 15 residues.

The table lists this clonotype with many counts. The chain recombines TRBV2 with TRBJ1-5, with TRBD1 matching over 8 bases. Trimming at V came to 5 bases and at J to 4 bases, leaving 7 bases not matched to a gene. CDR3 size: 15 residues. Germline assignment: CDR1 SNHLY and CDR2 FYNNEI. CDR3 loop: CASSSFRQGNQPQHF. CDR3 DNA: TGTGCCAGCAGTTCCTTCCGACAGGGGAATCAGCCCCAGCATTTT.

Points on this clonotype: With a much larger clone just one base away, this may be a read error. V and J are TRBV7-8 and TRBJ1-6, with unresolved D. This CDR3 has 12 amino acids. Germline CDR1 reads SGHVS; CDR2 reads FQNEAQ. The CDR3 sequence: CAGSLLNSPLHF. The CDR3 DNA reads as TGTGCCGGCAGCTTATTAAATTCACCCCTCCACTTT.

The table lists this clonotype with a few counts. The rearrangement uses TRBV7-9 and TRBJ2-4; D might be TRBD2 (5 bases). Between the trimmed V and J ends, which lost 5 bases and 10 bases, there was a span of 12 bases. The CDR3 has 12 amino acids. Germline V lookup: CDR1 SEHNR, CDR2 FQNEAQ (reference sequence). The CDR3 DNA reads as TGTGCCAGCAGCACAGCCGGGATTATTCAGTACTTC. It encodes CASSTAGIIQYF.

There are a few counts of this clonotype. Germline is not matched at one junction end, which may reflect a read error. The chain uses TRBV30 and TRBJ1-1, with a weak D call TRBD1 (5 bases). The CDR3 covers 13 residues. Germline loops: CDR1 GTSNPN, CDR2 SVGIG (reference sequence). CDR3 region: CAWGVKGRTEAFF. CDR3 nucleotide sequence: TGTGCCTGGGGTGTAAAGGGGCGAACTGAAGCTTTCTTT. The variable domain in full, completed from reference TRBV30 and TRBJ1-1, reads SQTIHQWPATLVQPVGSPLSLECTVEGTSNPNLYWYRQAAGRGLQLLFYSVGIGQISSEVPQNLSASRPQDRQFILSSKKLLLSDSGFYLCAWGVKGRTEAFFGQGTRLTVV.

This clonotype was observed many times. The chain joins TRBV7-9 to TRBJ2-7; 8 positions agree with TRBD1. Germline V CDR1 and CDR2: SEHNR, FQNEAQ (reference sequence). CDR3 length: 15 residues. J lost 3 bases, V lost 4 bases, and 8 bases had no gene match. CDR3 in DNA: TGTGCCAGCAGCTCAGACAGGGGAAAAGGCTACGAGCAGTACTTC. Residues: CASSSDRGKGYEQYF.

This clonotype came up many times. V and J are TRBV20-1 and TRBJ2-7; TRBD2 matches at 15 bases. The CDR3 is 18 residues long. Germline V gives CDR1 DFQATT, CDR2 SNEGSKA (reference sequence). The ends lost 1 base at V and 7 bases at J; junction bases unmatched: 14. This CDR3 is CSARGIGGPGLAGGEQYF. The DNA for the CDR3 is TGCAGTGCTAGAGGAATAGGGGGCCCAGGACTAGCGGGAGGGGAGCAGTACTTC.

In this sample, this clonotype turned up many times. The chain links TRBV12-3 or TRBV12-4 to TRBJ1-4, with D uncertain. Trimming removed 1 base at V and 3 bases at J, with 9 bases between. This CDR3 spans 15 amino acids. DNA of the CDR3: TGTGCCAGCAGTTTAGGGGCGCCGGCTAATGAAAAACTGTTTTTT. This sequence encodes CASSLGAPANEKLFF.

There are many counts of this clonotype. CDR3 in amino acids: CSATWDEQFF. Written as DNA, the CDR3 is TGCAGTGCTACTTGGGATGAGCAGTTCTTC. V and J are TRBV20-1 and TRBJ2-1; the D is unclear. The CDR3 contains 10 residues. Trimming left V 4 bases short and J 8 bases short, with 6 bases between. Germline V gene sequence: CDR1 DFQATT, CDR2 SNEGSKA (reference sequence).

This clonotype occurred many times. V gene TRBV5-1 combines with J gene TRBJ2-3; D is ambiguous. Trimming removed 1 base from V and 3 bases from J, with 12 bases in between. Germline assignment: CDR1 SGHRS and CDR2 YFSETQ. The CDR3 covers 15 residues. This CDR3 is CASSLSSTRTDTQYF. The CDR3 nucleotides read TGCGCCAGCAGCTTGTCTAGTACGAGGACAGATACGCAGTATTTT.